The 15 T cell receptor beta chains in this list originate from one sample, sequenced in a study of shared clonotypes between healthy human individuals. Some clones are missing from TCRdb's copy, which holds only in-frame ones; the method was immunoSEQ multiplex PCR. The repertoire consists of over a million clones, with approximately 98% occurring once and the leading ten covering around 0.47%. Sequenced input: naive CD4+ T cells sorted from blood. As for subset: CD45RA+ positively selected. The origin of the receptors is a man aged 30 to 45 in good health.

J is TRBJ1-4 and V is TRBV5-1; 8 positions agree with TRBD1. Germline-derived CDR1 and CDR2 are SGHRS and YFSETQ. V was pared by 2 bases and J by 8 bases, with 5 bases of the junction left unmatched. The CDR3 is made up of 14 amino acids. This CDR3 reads CASSFDRGREKLFF. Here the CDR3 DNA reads TGCGCCAGCAGCTTCGACAGGGGTAGGGAAAAACTGTTTTTT. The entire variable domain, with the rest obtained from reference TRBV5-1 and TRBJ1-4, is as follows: KAGVTQTPRYLIKTRGQQVTLSCSPISGHRSVSWYQQTPGQGLQFLFEYFSETQRNKGNFPGRFSGRQFSNSRSEMNVSTLELGDSALYLCASSFDRGREKLFFGSGTQLSVL.

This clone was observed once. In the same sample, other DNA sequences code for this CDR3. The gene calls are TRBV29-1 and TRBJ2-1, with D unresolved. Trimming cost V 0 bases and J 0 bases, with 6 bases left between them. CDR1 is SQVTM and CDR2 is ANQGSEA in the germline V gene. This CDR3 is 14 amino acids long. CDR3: CSVEDRSSYNEQFF. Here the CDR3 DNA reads TGCAGCGTTGAAGACAGAAGCTCCTACAATGAGCAGTTCTTC.

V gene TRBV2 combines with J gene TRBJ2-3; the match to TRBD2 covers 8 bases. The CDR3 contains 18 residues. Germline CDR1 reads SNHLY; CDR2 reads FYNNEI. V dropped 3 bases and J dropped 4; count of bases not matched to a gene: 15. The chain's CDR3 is CASSEEGLELRKPDTQYF. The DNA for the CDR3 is TGTGCCAGCAGTGAGGAGGGACTAGAGTTACGAAAGCCAGATACGCAGTATTTT.

The CDR3: CASSLGGRRGNNTEAFF. CDR3 in DNA: TGTGCCAGCAGCTTAGGAGGACGAAGGGGAAATAACACTGAAGCTTTCTTT. The chain recombines TRBV11-3 with TRBJ1-1, with D tentatively TRBD1 (5 bases). Germline V gene data show CDR1 as SGHNT and CDR2 as YENEEA. The CDR3 consists of 17 residues. The V gene lost 1 base and the J gene lost 2 bases, with 17 bases spanning the gap.

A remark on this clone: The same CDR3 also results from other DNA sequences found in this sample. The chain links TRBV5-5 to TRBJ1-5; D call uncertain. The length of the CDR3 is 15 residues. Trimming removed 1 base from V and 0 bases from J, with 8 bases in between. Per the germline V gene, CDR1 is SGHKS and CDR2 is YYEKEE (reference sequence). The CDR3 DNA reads TGTGCCAGCAGCTTGCGGGGAAATAGCAATCAGCCCCAGCATTTT. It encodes CASSLRGNSNQPQHF.

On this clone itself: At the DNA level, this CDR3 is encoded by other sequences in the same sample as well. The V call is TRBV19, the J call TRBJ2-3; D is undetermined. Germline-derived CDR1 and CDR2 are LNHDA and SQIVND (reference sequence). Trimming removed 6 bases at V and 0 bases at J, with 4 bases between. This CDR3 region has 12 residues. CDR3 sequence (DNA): TGTGCCAGTAGAGGAAGCACAGATACGCAGTATTTT. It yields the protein CASRGSTDTQYF.

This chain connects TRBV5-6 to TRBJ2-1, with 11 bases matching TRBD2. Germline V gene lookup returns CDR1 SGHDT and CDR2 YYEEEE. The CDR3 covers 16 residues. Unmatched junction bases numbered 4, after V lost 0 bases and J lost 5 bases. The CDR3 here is CASSLAGLAENNEQFF. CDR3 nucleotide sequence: TGTGCCAGCAGCTTGGCGGGACTAGCGGAAAACAATGAGCAGTTCTTC.

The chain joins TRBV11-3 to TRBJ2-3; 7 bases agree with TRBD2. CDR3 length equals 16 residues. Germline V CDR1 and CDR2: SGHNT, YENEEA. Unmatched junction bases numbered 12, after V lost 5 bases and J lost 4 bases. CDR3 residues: CASSPAPAGDADTQYF. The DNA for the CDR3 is TGTGCCAGCAGCCCCGCCCCCGCGGGAGACGCAGATACGCAGTATTTT.

CDR3 in amino acids: CASSLELAGRYSGANVLTF. CDR3 in DNA: TGTGCCAGCAGCTTAGAACTTGCTGGCAGATACTCTGGGGCCAACGTCCTGACTTTC. The J gene is TRBJ2-6, the V gene TRBV11-2; D not certain. V lost 0 bases to trimming and J lost 0 bases, with 15 bases between them. Germline CDR1 and CDR2: SGHAT and FQNNGV. CDR3 length: 19 amino acids.

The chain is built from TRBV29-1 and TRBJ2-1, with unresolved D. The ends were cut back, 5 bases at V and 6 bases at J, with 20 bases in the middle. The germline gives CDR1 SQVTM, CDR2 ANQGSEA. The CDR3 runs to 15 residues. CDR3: CSVLRFGVAANEQFF. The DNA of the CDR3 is TGCAGCGTTTTGCGTTTTGGGGTAGCAGCCAATGAGCAGTTCTTC.

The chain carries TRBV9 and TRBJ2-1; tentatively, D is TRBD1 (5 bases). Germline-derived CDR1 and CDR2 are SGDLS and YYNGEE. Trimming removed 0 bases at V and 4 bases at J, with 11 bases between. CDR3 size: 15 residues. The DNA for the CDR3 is TGTGCCAGCAGCGTAGTGGCACAGGCTTACAATGAGCAGTTCTTC. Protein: CASSVVAQAYNEQFF.

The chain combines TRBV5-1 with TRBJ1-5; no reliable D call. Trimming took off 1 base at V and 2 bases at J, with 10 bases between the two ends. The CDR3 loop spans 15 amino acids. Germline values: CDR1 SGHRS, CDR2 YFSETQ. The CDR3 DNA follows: TGCGCCAGCAGCTTGTCGGGTGACGGCAATCAGCCCCAGCATTTT. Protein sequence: CASSLSGDGNQPQHF. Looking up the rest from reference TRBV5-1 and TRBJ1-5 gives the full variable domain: KAGVTQTPRYLIKTRGQQVTLSCSPISGHRSVSWYQQTPGQGLQFLFEYFSETQRNKGNFPGRFSGRQFSNSRSEMNVSTLELGDSALYLCASSLSGDGNQPQHFGDGTRLSIL.

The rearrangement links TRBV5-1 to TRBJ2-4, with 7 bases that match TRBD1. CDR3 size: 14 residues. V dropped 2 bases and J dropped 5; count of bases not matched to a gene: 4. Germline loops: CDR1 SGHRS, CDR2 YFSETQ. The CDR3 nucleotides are TGCGCCAGCAGCTTTTTGGGACAGCAAAACATTCAGTACTTC. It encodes CASSFLGQQNIQYF.

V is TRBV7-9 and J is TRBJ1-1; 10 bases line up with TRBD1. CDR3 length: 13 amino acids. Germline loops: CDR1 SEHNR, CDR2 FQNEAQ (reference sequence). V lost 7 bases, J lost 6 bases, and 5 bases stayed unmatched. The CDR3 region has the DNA TGTGCCAGCACGAGACAGGGGGCCTCTGAAGCTTTCTTT. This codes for CASTRQGASEAFF.

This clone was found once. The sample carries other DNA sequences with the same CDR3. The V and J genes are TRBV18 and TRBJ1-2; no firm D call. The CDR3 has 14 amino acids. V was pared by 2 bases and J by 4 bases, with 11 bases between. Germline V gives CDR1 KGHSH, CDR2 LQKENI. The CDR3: CASSPNGDGYGYTF. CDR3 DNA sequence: TGTGCCAGCTCACCAAACGGGGATGGCTATGGCTACACCTTC.